The clone carrying this T cell receptor (beta chain) was seen many times. Its antigen is as yet unknown. This sample is drawn from a study of T-cell reconstitution after alpha-beta-depleted transplantation in children. Findings of the study overall: Several hundred expanded graft clones reportedly gave rise to the alpha-beta T cells present about two months after transplant. From surviving recipient T cells and thymic progenitors came the high day-60 TCRbeta diversity observed in some patients. A year had passed since transplant, and T-cell counts and diversity by then came mostly from newly produced T cells.

The germline CDR1 and CDR2 sequences are LNHNV and YYDKDF (reference sequence). V was cut by 1 base and J by 3 bases, with 12 bases left in between. The CDR3 runs to 16 residues. Molecular barcoding with unique molecular identifiers was used for the TCRbeta library. Using its own MiXCR run on the PCR reads, TCRdb lists one record per CDR3 protein. The sample has 130,000 to 150,000 distinct CDR3 sequences; around 8.8% are singletons. The sequencing here drew on PBMCs, mostly from graft donor cells, taken 180 days after TCRalphabeta/CD19-depleted stem cell transplant. This TCR came from a female patient aged 2 to 10 who had a stem cell transplant for congenital amegakaryocytic thrombocytopenia, so the T cells may come from the graft donor. The chain combines TRBV15 with TRBJ2-2; D may be TRBD2 (5 bases). For the CDR3, the DNA is TGTGCCACCAGCAGAGTAGCGAATGCGGACACCGGGGAGCTGTTTTTT. This encodes CATSRVANADTGELFF.